The 26 T cell receptor beta chains listed next were all sequenced from one sample in a study of cytotoxic CD8 clonotypes in ibrutinib-treated CLL. TCRdb's copy holds only in-frame clones and misses some; the assay was immunoSEQ multiplex PCR. The sample carries 150,000 to 200,000 clones, around nine tenths recorded once. Sequences were derived from PBMCs, sampled at disease progression, from a patient treated with ibrutinib. The receptor source for this set is a human donor with chronic lymphocytic leukemia.

The chain employs TRBV29-1 and TRBJ2-1; 9 nucleotides agree with TRBD2. Germline V gene sequence: CDR1 SQVTM, CDR2 ANQGSEA. Germline trimming cut 4 bases from V and 7 bases from J; bases unmatched to any gene: 8. The CDR3 contains 14 residues. The CDR3 bases are TGCAGCGTTGCCCTAGCGGGATTAGGAAATGAGCAGTTCTTC. Its translation: CSVALAGLGNEQFF.

The chain is built from TRBV28 and TRBJ2-5, with a tentative D call TRBD2 (6 bases). Germline V gives CDR1 MDHEN, CDR2 SYDVKM. CDR3 length equals 13 residues. V lost 8 bases, J lost 5 bases, and 15 bases lay in between. CDR3 amino acids: CASGGNGRETQYF. The CDR3 coding sequence is TGTGCCAGCGGAGGGAACGGCAGGGAGACCCAGTACTTC.

The chain links TRBV10-3 to TRBJ2-7; 8 positions agree with TRBD2. The junction had 10 bases not matched to a gene; V was cut back by 7 bases and J by 5 bases. CDR3 length: 14 amino acids. Germline V gene sequence: CDR1 ENHRY, CDR2 SYGVKD. CDR3 sequence: CAITRTGLVNEQYF. DNA for the CDR3: TGTGCCATCACCCGGACGGGACTAGTCAACGAGCAGTACTTC.

V gene TRBV15 combines with J gene TRBJ1-2; D gene uncertain. V lost 0 bases, J lost 2 bases, and 13 bases lay in between. Per germline, CDR1 LNHNV and CDR2 YYDKDF (reference sequence). The CDR3 loop spans 16 amino acids. CDR3 sequence: CATSRDTTQINYGYTF. The DNA of the CDR3 is TGTGCCACCAGCAGAGATACGACCCAAATCAACTATGGCTACACCTTC.

CDR3 DNA sequence: TGTGCCTGGAGCGTAGACAGTGTCCGTAGCAACACCATATATTTT. Its protein product is CAWSVDSVRSNTIYF. The V call is TRBV30, the J call TRBJ1-3; perhaps TRBD1 as D (5 bases). The CDR3 covers 15 residues. CDR1 and CDR2 from the germline V gene are GTSNPN and SVGIG (reference sequence). Trimming shortened V by 3 bases and J by 7 bases, and 19 bases separated the two germline ends. Full variable domain (remainder filled in from reference TRBV30 and TRBJ1-3): SQTIHQWPATLVQPVGSPLSLECTVEGTSNPNLYWYRQAAGRGLQLLFYSVGIGQISSEVPQNLSASRPQDRQFILSSKKLLLSDSGFYLCAWSVDSVRSNTIYFGEGSWLTVV.

This clone was detected only a few times. The rearrangement joins TRBV2 to TRBJ2-7, with D maybe TRBD2 (6 bases). The CDR3 runs to 13 residues. The V and J ends lost 10 bases and 4 bases respectively, with 17 bases between them. CDR1 and CDR2 from the germline V gene are SNHLY and FYNNEI. The CDR3 nucleotides read TGTGCCACCCAAGCGGGTGCAGATTACGAGCAGTACTTC. This gives the protein CATQAGADYEQYF. Filled out from reference TRBV2 and TRBJ2-7, the complete variable domain reads EPEVTQTPSHQVTQMGQEVILRCVPISNHLYFYWYRQILGQKVEFLVSFYNNEISEKSEIFDDQFSVERPDGSNFTLKIRSTKLEDSAMYFCATQAGADYEQYFGPGTRLTVT.

The chain combines TRBV11-3 with TRBJ2-1, with TRBD2 matching over 10 bases. Losses at the gene ends were 5 bases for V and 4 bases for J; bases not matched to a gene: 2. Germline CDR1 reads SGHNT; CDR2 reads YENEEA. The CDR3 is 14 amino acids. This CDR3 reads CASSRGLAYNEQFF. CDR3 sequence (DNA): TGTGCCAGCAGCCGGGGACTAGCGTACAATGAGCAGTTCTTC.

The chain carries TRBV28 and TRBJ1-2; no clear D gene. The CDR3 is 12 amino acids. Germline assignment: CDR1 MDHEN and CDR2 SYDVKM. Trimming removed 5 bases from V and 4 bases from J, with 8 bases in between. CDR3 DNA sequence: TGTGCCAGCAGTCCTGACATCTATGGCTACACCTTC. It yields the protein CASSPDIYGYTF.

For the CDR3, the DNA is TGTGCCAGCAGTTTCAAAACAGGGTTACAGTATTTT. As protein: CASSFKTGLQYF. The chain employs TRBV28 and TRBJ2-3; tentatively, D is TRBD1 (6 bases). Deletions cut 3 bases from V and 12 bases from J, with 13 bases between. From germline, CDR1 is MDHEN and CDR2 SYDVKM. The CDR3 length is 12 residues.

This clone has more than one count but fewer than ten. This chain joins TRBV7-9 and TRBJ2-5, with D perhaps matching TRBD1 (5 bases). Trimming left V 2 bases short and J 9 bases short, with 16 bases between. Germline assignment: CDR1 SEHNR and CDR2 FQNEAQ (reference sequence). This CDR3 is built from 14 residues. The CDR3 sequence: CASSLSAGPGSQYF. In DNA form, the CDR3 reads TGTGCCAGCAGCTTATCCGCAGGGCCAGGGTCCCAGTACTTC.

In nucleotides, the CDR3 is TGTGCCAGCTCACCACCTAAGCGGGAGACACTCTACAATGAGCAGTTCTTC. It is translated as CASSPPKRETLYNEQFF. The chain recombines TRBV18 with TRBJ2-1, with 8 nucleotides matching TRBD2. V shed 0 bases, J shed 3 bases, and the junction held 7 bases outside the gene matches. CDR3 size: 17 residues. CDR1 and CDR2 (germline): KGHSH, LQKENI.

This rearrangement joins TRBV30 to TRBJ2-5; D unresolved. The germline V gene has CDR1 GTSNPN and CDR2 SVGIG (reference sequence). V was trimmed by 3 bases and J by 0 bases, leaving 14 bases between them. This CDR3 comprises 15 residues. This chain's CDR3 is CAWSPGFNYQETQYF. The CDR3 DNA follows: TGTGCCTGGAGCCCGGGCTTCAACTACCAAGAGACCCAGTACTTC.

A remark on this clone: A read error may account for a junction end that differs from germline. V usage is TRBV20-1 and J usage is TRBJ2-4; 7 positions match TRBD1. CDR1 and CDR2 (germline): DFQATT, SNEGSKA (reference sequence). CDR3 length: 10 residues. The CDR3, as DNA: TGCAGTGCTAGATCCGGGACAGAAACGTTC. Protein: CSARSGTETF.

The rearrangement uses TRBV28 and TRBJ2-6; D perhaps matches TRBD1 (6 bases). The CDR3 totals 17 residues. The V gene's germline CDR1 is MDHEN and CDR2 SYDVKM. The V gene lost 2 bases and the J gene lost 2 bases, with 13 bases spanning the gap. The DNA for the CDR3 is TGTGCCAGCAGTTTAGCGGACAGACTAACTGGGGCCAACGTCCTGACTTTC. Translation: CASSLADRLTGANVLTF.

The genes are TRBV30 and TRBJ1-5; D is undetermined. Trimming took 3 bases from V and 4 from J, leaving 19 bases between them. Germline V gene sequence: CDR1 GTSNPN, CDR2 SVGIG (reference sequence). The CDR3 runs to 16 residues. CDR3 sequence reads: CAWRMGKGTINQPQHF. CDR3 coding DNA: TGTGCCTGGAGGATGGGGAAGGGAACGATAAATCAGCCCCAGCATTTT. Together with reference TRBV30 and TRBJ1-5, the CDR3 gives the full variable domain: SQTIHQWPATLVQPVGSPLSLECTVEGTSNPNLYWYRQAAGRGLQLLFYSVGIGQISSEVPQNLSASRPQDRQFILSSKKLLLSDSGFYLCAWRMGKGTINQPQHFGDGTRLSIL.

The chain has TRBV7-9 and TRBJ1-2; D not resolved. Trimming left V 1 base short and J 8 bases short, with 5 bases between. Germline lookup yields CDR1 SEHNR and CDR2 FQNEAQ (reference sequence). The CDR3 is 11 amino acids. CDR3 in amino acids: CASSLEGGYTF. Written as DNA, the CDR3 is TGTGCCAGCAGCTTAGAGGGAGGCTACACCTTC.

The V call is TRBV5-1, the J call TRBJ2-1; possible D gene TRBD2, 7 bases. The CDR3 totals 14 residues. Per germline, CDR1 SGHRS and CDR2 YFSETQ. Between the trimmed V and J ends, which lost 7 bases and 2 bases, there was a span of 13 bases. CDR3 nucleotides: TGCGCCAGCCAGCGGGACAATACCTACAATGAGCAGTTCTTC. The encoded protein is CASQRDNTYNEQFF.

DNA for the CDR3: TGTGCCAGCAGCCCCAACTCAGGGCGGGGAGGAAACACCATATATTTT. This codes for CASSPNSGRGGNTIYF. The rearrangement uses TRBV13 and TRBJ1-3; D perhaps matches TRBD1 (5 bases). V dropped 5 bases and J dropped 4 bases, with 18 bases sitting between them. Per the germline V gene, CDR1 is PRHDT and CDR2 is FYEKMQ (reference sequence). This CDR3 has 16 residues.

J is TRBJ1-1 and V is TRBV19; tentatively, D is TRBD1 (6 bases). The ends were cut back, 8 bases at V and 0 bases at J, with 16 bases in the middle. The CDR3 spans 15 residues. Per the germline V gene, CDR1 is LNHDA and CDR2 is SQIVND (reference sequence). CDR3 loop: CASETGHSLNTEAFF. CDR3 DNA sequence: TGTGCCAGTGAAACGGGACACTCGTTGAACACTGAAGCTTTCTTT.

This rearrangement joins TRBV18 to TRBJ2-3, with D hard to call. The CDR3 is 15 amino acids. Deletions cut 5 bases from V and 1 base from J, with 13 bases between. Germline loops: CDR1 KGHSH, CDR2 LQKENI. The CDR3 here is CASSIEYQRTDTQYF. The CDR3 DNA reads as TGTGCCAGCTCAATCGAGTACCAGCGCACAGATACGCAGTATTTT.

Only a few counts were recorded for this clone. The rearrangement uses TRBV5-1 and TRBJ2-5; D tentatively reads TRBD1 or TRBD2 (6 bases each). The germline V gene has CDR1 SGHRS and CDR2 YFSETQ. The length of the CDR3 is 15 residues. With 0 bases removed from V and 0 bases from J, the gap between germline ends came to 9 bases. CDR3 nucleotides: TGCGCCAGCAGCTTGGCCGGGGGCAACCAAGAGACCCAGTACTTC. It is translated as CASSLAGGNQETQYF. The variable domain in full, with the rest retrieved from reference TRBV5-1 and TRBJ2-5, is KAGVTQTPRYLIKTRGQQVTLSCSPISGHRSVSWYQQTPGQGLQFLFEYFSETQRNKGNFPGRFSGRQFSNSRSEMNVSTLELGDSALYLCASSLAGGNQETQYFGPGTRLLVL.

This rearrangement joins TRBV19 to TRBJ1-1; D gene uncertain. The CDR3 totals 14 residues. The germline V gene encodes CDR1 LNHDA and CDR2 SQIVND (reference sequence). Trimming took 5 bases from V and 4 from J, leaving 14 bases between them. The CDR3: CASSRGEAGTEAFF. In DNA form, the CDR3 reads TGTGCCAGTAGTCGGGGTGAGGCAGGCACTGAAGCTTTCTTT.

Ten or more counts support this clone. The V call is TRBV7-9, the J call TRBJ2-4; 12 bases align to TRBD1. The CDR3 has 16 residues. Looked up from germline, CDR1 is SEHNR and CDR2 is FQNEAQ (reference sequence). V dropped 4 bases and J dropped 4; count of bases not matched to a gene: 5. DNA of the CDR3: TGTGCCAGCAGCTCGGGACAGGGGGCCAGTAAAAACATTCAGTACTTC. It encodes CASSSGQGASKNIQYF. Supplemented by reference TRBV7-9 and TRBJ2-4, the full variable domain reads DTGVSQNPRHKITKRGQNVTFRCDPISEHNRLYWYRQTLGQGPEFLTYFQNEAQLEKSRLLSDRFSAERPKGSFSTLEIQRTEQGDSAMYLCASSSGQGASKNIQYFGAGTRLSVL.

The chain joins TRBV7-9 to TRBJ2-3; TRBD1 matches 7 bases. The ends lost 5 bases at V and 2 bases at J; junction bases unmatched: 16. The CDR3 loop spans 18 amino acids. Germline V gene lookup returns CDR1 SEHNR and CDR2 FQNEAQ (reference sequence). CDR3 bases: TGTGCCAGCAGCCTTATTTCGATCCGGGACAGCAACACAGATACGCAGTATTTT. Amino acids: CASSLISIRDSNTDTQYF.

The rearrangement links TRBV7-2 to TRBJ2-2, with TRBD2 identical over 9 bases. Per the germline V gene, CDR1 is SGHTA and CDR2 is FQGNSA. Trimming removed 4 bases from V and 4 bases from J; junction bases left unmatched: 4. The CDR3 is made up of 15 amino acids. As DNA, the CDR3 is TGTGCCAGCAGCTCTAGCGGGACTGGCACCGGGGAGCTGTTTTTT. This encodes CASSSSGTGTGELFF. Full variable domain (missing parts from reference TRBV7-2 and TRBJ2-2): GAGVSQSPSNKVTEKGKDVELRCDPISGHTALYWYRQSLGQGLEFLIYFQGNSAPDKSGLPSDRFSAERTGGSVSTLTIQRTQQEDSAVYLCASSSSGTGTGELFFGEGSRLTVL.

This sequence joins TRBV30 and TRBJ2-7, with 7 bases that match TRBD1. The CDR3 has 12 residues. Germline V CDR1 and CDR2: GTSNPN, SVGIG (reference sequence). Trimming removed 7 bases from V and 7 bases from J; junction bases left unmatched: 10. CDR3 in DNA: TGTGCCTATTCGGGACAGAGGATTGAGCAGTACTTC. It codes for CAYSGQRIEQYF. Full variable domain (remainder filled in from reference TRBV30 and TRBJ2-7): SQTIHQWPATLVQPVGSPLSLECTVEGTSNPNLYWYRQAAGRGLQLLFYSVGIGQISSEVPQNLSASRPQDRQFILSSKKLLLSDSGFYLCAYSGQRIEQYFGPGTRLTVT.